A single sample is the source of the 21 T cell receptor beta chains below, sequenced in a study of T cells of healthy individuals (dated by TCRdb to the late 2010s). The method was 5' RACE. TCRdb lists the instrument as Illumina MiSeq. TCRdb passed the public sequencing reads through fastp at Q25 and MiXCR, retaining productive beta sequences. Rows matching on CDR3 protein sequence are summarized as one entry with the most common DNA and genes. A total of approximately 52,000 distinct CDR3 sequences appear in this sample, over 12% of them only once. More than 15% of the sample is taken by the ten largest. These receptors were collected from a human donor in good health.

The chain has TRBV27 and TRBJ2-3, with a tentative D call TRBD1 (6 bases). Deletions cut 4 bases from V and 2 bases from J, with 16 bases between. The germline CDR1 and CDR2 sequences are MNHEY and SMNVEV (reference sequence). This CDR3 region has 16 residues. CDR3: CASSSFGTKDTDTQYF. The CDR3 coding sequence is TGTGCCAGCAGTTCTTTCGGGACAAAGGACACAGATACGCAGTATTTT.

The chain employs TRBV3-1 and TRBJ2-2; TRBD1 might be the D (7 bases). This CDR3 has 16 amino acids. V was clipped by 6 bases and J by 1 base, with 15 bases between them. CDR1 is LGHDT, CDR2 YNNKEL, per germline (reference sequence). The CDR3 DNA sequence: TGTGCCAGCAGTCCCGCGGGACAGCTGAACACCGGGGAGCTGTTTTTT. Translating it yields CASSPAGQLNTGELFF. Together with reference TRBV3-1 and TRBJ2-2, the CDR3 gives the full variable domain: DTAVSQTPKYLVTQMGNDKSIKCEQNLGHDTMYWYKQDSKKFLKIMFSYNNKELIINETVPNRFSPKSPDKAHLNLHINSLELGDSAVYFCASSPAGQLNTGELFFGEGSRLTVL.

This clonotype was counted many times. V is TRBV29-1 and J is TRBJ1-1; maybe TRBD1 (6 bases). V dropped 3 bases and J dropped 4 bases, with 12 bases sitting between them. The germline V gene encodes CDR1 SQVTM and CDR2 ANQGSEA. CDR3 length equals 13 residues. CDR3 in amino acids: CSVDEGGVTEAFF. CDR3 sequence (DNA): TGCAGCGTTGATGAGGGGGGGGTCACTGAAGCTTTCTTT.

In this sample, this clonotype turned up many times. In DNA, the CDR3 is TGTGCCAGCAGCTTAGTGCCAGGGGTGGCTGGAAACACCATATATTTT. As protein: CASSLVPGVAGNTIYF. The rearrangement joins TRBV7-2 to TRBJ1-3, with D possibly matching TRBD1 (6 bases). V shed 1 base and J shed 2 bases, with 12 bases lying between them. The CDR3 runs to 16 residues. The germline V gene encodes CDR1 SGHTA and CDR2 FQGNSA.

This clonotype was observed a few times. The chain links TRBV5-5 to TRBJ2-5; D gene ambiguous. Trimming left V 0 bases short and J 3 bases short, with 3 bases between. Germline CDR1 reads SGHKS; CDR2 reads YYEKEE (reference sequence). This CDR3 region has 12 residues. CDR3 protein: CASSLVEETQYF. The CDR3 DNA reads TGTGCCAGCAGCTTGGTGGAAGAGACCCAGTACTTC.

This clonotype was observed at least ten times. This chain joins TRBV15 and TRBJ2-2, with D perhaps matching TRBD1 or TRBD2 (5 bases each). V lost 0 bases, J lost 7 bases, and 15 bases lay in between. Germline CDR1 reads LNHNV; CDR2 reads YYDKDF (reference sequence). The CDR3 is 16 amino acids. The CDR3 region is CATSRDEGRVGGELFF. In nucleotides, the CDR3 is TGTGCCACCAGCAGAGATGAGGGGCGGGTCGGCGGGGAGCTGTTTTTT.

This clonotype has at least ten counts. This chain links TRBV23-1 with TRBJ1-4; 9 bases match TRBD1. TRBV23-1 is an open reading frame whose function is uncertain. V dropped 4 bases and J dropped 5; count of bases not matched to a gene: 11. The CDR3 covers 17 residues. CDR3 sequence: CASSPRKKDRGNEKLFF. The CDR3 DNA reads TGCGCCAGCAGTCCGAGAAAAAAAGACAGGGGGAATGAAAAACTGTTTTTT.

This clonotype has a count of ten or more. This sequence joins TRBV20-1 and TRBJ2-7, with 9 bases matching TRBD2. The CDR3 loop spans 14 amino acids. Germline V gene data show CDR1 as DFQATT and CDR2 as SNEGSKA (reference sequence). V lost 4 bases and J lost 5; bases outside the gene matches: 9. The CDR3: CSATATAGGDEQYF. The DNA of the CDR3 is TGCAGTGCTACCGCTACGGCGGGGGGGGACGAGCAGTACTTC.

The chain couples TRBV9 to TRBJ2-2; possibly TRBD2 for D (5 bases). The ends were cut back, 4 bases at V and 2 bases at J, with 12 bases in the middle. The CDR3 contains 15 residues. Germline V gene sequence: CDR1 SGDLS, CDR2 YYNGEE. The CDR3 DNA reads as TGTGCCAGCAGCCCAGGACTGATAAACACCGGGGAGCTGTTTTTT. As protein: CASSPGLINTGELFF.

V and J are TRBV6-4 and TRBJ2-1; the match to TRBD2 covers 8 bases. CDR3 length: 16 residues. V trimming: 5 bases; J trimming: 4 bases; junction bases outside the gene matches: 10. CDR1 is MRHNA, CDR2 SNTAGT, per germline. The CDR3 is CASSLLASGLYNEQFF. DNA for the CDR3: TGTGCCAGCAGTCTCCTGGCTAGCGGGCTTTACAATGAGCAGTTCTTC.

This clonotype was observed a handful of times. The rearrangement links TRBV29-1 to TRBJ2-1; D ambiguous. From germline, CDR1 is SQVTM and CDR2 ANQGSEA. V lost 4 bases and J 5 bases, leaving 9 bases between the germline ends. The CDR3 length is 12 residues. The CDR3 DNA sequence: TGCAGCGTTGCCTTCCTTAACAATGAGCAGTTCTTC. Translating gives CSVAFLNNEQFF.

This clonotype showed up many times. The CDR3: CASDSTASSYNEQFF. The CDR3 DNA sequence: TGTGCTAGCGATTCGACAGCTTCCTCCTACAATGAGCAGTTCTTC. This chain links TRBV12-5 with TRBJ2-1; D may be TRBD1 (5 bases). V was shortened by 9 bases and J by 0 bases, with 15 bases between the two germline ends. Germline V gives CDR1 LGHNT, CDR2 FRNRAP. This CDR3 contains 15 residues.

This clonotype showed up many times. This sequence joins TRBV19 and TRBJ2-6; a weak D match, TRBD2 (5 bases). This CDR3 spans 18 amino acids. The V gene lost 3 bases and the J gene lost 0 bases, with 15 bases spanning the gap. Germline V gene sequence: CDR1 LNHDA, CDR2 SQIVND (reference sequence). The CDR3 loop reads CASSIPGRRTSGANVLTF. CDR3 DNA sequence: TGTGCCAGTAGTATCCCCGGACGGAGGACCTCTGGGGCCAACGTCCTGACTTTC.

The chain combines TRBV4-1 with TRBJ2-3, with 14 bases that match TRBD2. The CDR3 length is 17 residues. J gave up 2 bases and V 4 bases, and 5 bases lay outside the gene matches. In germline, CDR1 is MGHRA, CDR2 YSYEKL. CDR3 DNA: TGCGCCAGCAGCCCAGGACTAGCGGGGGGAGTCACAGATACGCAGTATTTT. Residues: CASSPGLAGGVTDTQYF.

V and J are TRBV20-1 and TRBJ2-5, with D tentatively TRBD1 or TRBD2 (5 bases each). V was shortened by 6 bases and J by 5 bases, with 22 bases between the two germline ends. Germline V gene lookup returns CDR1 DFQATT and CDR2 SNEGSKA (reference sequence). The CDR3 sequence is 15 residues long. The CDR3 DNA reads as TGCAGTGCCGAACCCCCCGGGGTAAAGGGGGAGACCCAGTACTTC. Its protein product is CSAEPPGVKGETQYF.

At least ten counts were recorded for this clonotype. In DNA form, the CDR3 reads TGTGCCAGCACGGGGAATCGGGTGGATGGCTACACCTTC. The encoded protein is CASTGNRVDGYTF. The V and J genes are TRBV2 and TRBJ1-2, with no clear D. Looked up from germline, CDR1 is SNHLY and CDR2 is FYNNEI. V was shortened by 7 bases and J by 6 bases, with 15 bases between the two germline ends. This CDR3 is 13 amino acids long.

The sample holds many counts of this clonotype. V gene TRBV7-9 combines with J gene TRBJ2-3, with TRBD2 matching 7 bases. J lost 2 bases, V lost 8 bases, and 7 bases had no gene match. This CDR3 region has 14 residues. Germline CDR1 is SEHNR and CDR2 is FQNEAQ (reference sequence). This CDR3 is CASASSGNTDTQYF. DNA for the CDR3: TGTGCCAGCGCCTCTAGCGGAAACACAGATACGCAGTATTTT.

This clonotype was observed at least ten times. The chain couples TRBV9 to TRBJ1-2; D perhaps matches TRBD1 (5 bases). With 0 bases removed from V and 2 bases from J, the gap between germline ends came to 8 bases. The CDR3 is 14 residues long. Germline V gene data show CDR1 as SGDLS and CDR2 as YYNGEE. CDR3 DNA sequence: TGTGCCAGCAGCGTAGTGGAGGGGAACTATGGCTACACCTTC. It specifies CASSVVEGNYGYTF.

This chain links TRBV7-2 with TRBJ1-3; unclear D gene. Trimming pared 0 bases from V and 0 bases from J, leaving 6 bases between. Germline CDR1 SGHTA, CDR2 FQGNSA. The CDR3 loop spans 15 amino acids. CDR3 loop: CASSLAYGSGNTIYF. The CDR3 bases are TGTGCCAGCAGCTTAGCCTATGGCTCTGGAAACACCATATATTTT.

The table lists this clonotype with many counts. V usage is TRBV30 and J usage is TRBJ2-1, with TRBD2 matching 7 bases. Germline values: CDR1 GTSNPN, CDR2 SVGIG (reference sequence). With 2 bases clipped from V and 6 bases from J, the junction kept 13 bases outside the gene matches. The CDR3 is 16 amino acids. The CDR3 bases are TGTGCCTGGAGTCGCCCGGGAGGACTACCTGTCAATGAGCAGTTCTTC. Its translation is CAWSRPGGLPVNEQFF.

The chain uses TRBV7-8 and TRBJ1-3; D gene unclear. This CDR3 is built from 14 residues. CDR1 SGHVS and CDR2 FQNEAQ come from the germline V gene. Deletions cut 0 bases from V and 0 bases from J, with 3 bases between. The CDR3 DNA reads as TGTGCCAGCAGCTTAGCCAGCTCTGGAAACACCATATATTTT. Translation: CASSLASSGNTIYF.